This TCR beta chain was obtained from a study of T cells after yellow fever vaccination. Study results and limitations: Peaking on day 5 versus 15, the secondary response was faster but weaker.

This clonotype was counted ten times or more. The target antigen is unknown. CDR3 length equals 15 residues. CDR1 and CDR2 (germline): DFQATT, SNEGSKA (reference sequence). V gave up 5 bases and J gave up 0 bases, with 17 bases separating them. TCRdb ran MiXCR on the 5' RACE reads and lists one entry per CDR3 protein. The data hold approximately 330,000 distinct CDR3 sequences, with roughly 4% observed a single time. This receptor was taken from a man aged 18 to 29 who received the YFV17D yellow fever vaccine. The chain couples TRBV20-1 to TRBJ2-7, with D perhaps given as TRBD1 or TRBD2 (5 bases each). This material consisted of PBMCs, taken 5 days after the yellow fever booster vaccination. The CDR3 spells CSAPRDVYSSYEQYF. The CDR3 region has the DNA TGCAGTGCTCCTAGGGACGTTTACAGCTCCTACGAGCAGTACTTC.